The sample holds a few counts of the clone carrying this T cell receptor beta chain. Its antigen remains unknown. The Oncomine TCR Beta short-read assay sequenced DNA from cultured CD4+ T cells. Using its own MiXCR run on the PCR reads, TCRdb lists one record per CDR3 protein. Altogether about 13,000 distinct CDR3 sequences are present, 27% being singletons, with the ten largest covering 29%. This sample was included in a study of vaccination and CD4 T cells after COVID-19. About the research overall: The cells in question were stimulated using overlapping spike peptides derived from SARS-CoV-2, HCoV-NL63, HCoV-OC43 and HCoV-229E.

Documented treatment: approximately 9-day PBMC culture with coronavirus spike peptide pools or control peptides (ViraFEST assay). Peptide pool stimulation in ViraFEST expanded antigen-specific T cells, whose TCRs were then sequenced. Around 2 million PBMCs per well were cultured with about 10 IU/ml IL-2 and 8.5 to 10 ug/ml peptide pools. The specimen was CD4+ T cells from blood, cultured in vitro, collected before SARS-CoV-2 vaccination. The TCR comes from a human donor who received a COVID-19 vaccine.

For the CDR3, the DNA is TGTGCCAGCAGCTTAGAAGGACAGGGCCGGCGGCCCCAGCATTTT. Amino acid sequence: CASSLEGQGRRPQHF. V gene TRBV7-2 combines with J gene TRBJ1-5; TRBD1 matches at 8 bases. With 1 base clipped from V and 9 bases from J, the junction kept 8 bases outside the gene matches. This CDR3 is 15 amino acids long. Per the germline V gene, CDR1 is SGHTA and CDR2 is FQGNSA.